This T cell receptor beta chain was identified in a study of beta chain features in type 1 diabetes. Study-wide results and caveats: Naive, central memory and Treg TCRB repertoires seemed to resemble each other more closely in patients than they did in healthy donors. TCRB CDR3s from Type 1 diabetes patients were moderately but significantly shorter in all four CD4+ subsets.

Reverse transcribing all isolated RNA meant expressed TCRB transcripts were sequenced. It was found that naive, central memory and regulatory T cell samples averaged around 3.8 million reads. Only in-frame clones appear in the TCRdb table, and some are missing; sequencing was by immunoSEQ multiplex PCR. The sample records roughly 350,000 clones, approximately 11% being singletons. This clone was found a few times. The target antigen is unknown. CDR1 and CDR2 from the germline V gene are SGHTA and FQGNSA. Germline trimming cut 0 bases from V and 5 bases from J; bases unmatched to any gene: 6. This CDR3 has 16 residues.

The receptor was isolated from a woman aged 25-40 years in good health. The J gene is TRBJ2-3, the V gene TRBV7-2; TRBD1 agrees at 9 bases. Sequences were obtained from naive CD4+ T cells from blood. Here the CDR3 DNA reads TGTGCCAGCAGCTTAGCCGGGACAGGGATACGAGATACGCAGTATTTT. Translated, it gives CASSLAGTGIRDTQYF.